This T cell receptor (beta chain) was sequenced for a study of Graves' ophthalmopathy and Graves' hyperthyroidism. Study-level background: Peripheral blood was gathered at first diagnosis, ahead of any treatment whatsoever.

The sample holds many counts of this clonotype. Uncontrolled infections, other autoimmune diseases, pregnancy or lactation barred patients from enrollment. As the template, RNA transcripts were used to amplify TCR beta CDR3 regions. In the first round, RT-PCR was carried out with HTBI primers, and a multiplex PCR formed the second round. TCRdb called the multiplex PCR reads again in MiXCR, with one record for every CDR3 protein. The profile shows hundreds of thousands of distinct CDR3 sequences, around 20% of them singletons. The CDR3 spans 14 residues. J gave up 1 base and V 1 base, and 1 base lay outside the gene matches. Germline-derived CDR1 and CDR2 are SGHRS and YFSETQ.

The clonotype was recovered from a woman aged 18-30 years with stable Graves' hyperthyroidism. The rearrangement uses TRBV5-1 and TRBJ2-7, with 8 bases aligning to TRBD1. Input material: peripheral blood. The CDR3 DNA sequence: TGCGCCAGCAGCTTGTGGACAGGGTCCTACGAGCAGTACTTC. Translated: CASSLWTGSYEQYF.